The sequence of this TCR beta chain was determined in a study of blood T cell repertoires in COVID-19. CDR1 is MNHEY and CDR2 is SMNVEV in the germline V gene (reference sequence). This CDR3 has 14 amino acids. Trimming took off 10 bases at V and 0 bases at J, with 15 bases between the two ends. Assay: immunoSEQ multiplex PCR; the TCRdb copy retains only in-frame clones and omits some. The data contain approximately 100,000 clones, about 80% of them singletons. The sequence was obtained from a human donor in a cohort sampled during active COVID-19. The sample was peripheral blood. The chain combines TRBV27 with TRBJ2-5; tentative D call: TRBD2 (5 bases). The CDR3 is CAITREEYQETQYF. In DNA form, the CDR3 reads TGTGCCATCACCCGGGAAGAGTACCAAGAGACCCAGTACTTC.